These 5 T cell receptor beta chains originate from one sample sequenced in a study of CXCR3-negative and CXCR3-positive naive CD8 T cells. Study results and limitations: CXCR3-positive naive cells had more hydrophobic TRB CDR3s than CXCR3-negative naive cells.

TRB cDNA was prepared as libraries by UMI-labeled 5' RACE. TCRdb re-analyzed the 5' RACE reads; it lists each CDR3 protein once, without DNA. The sample table sets out approximately 140,000 distinct CDR3 sequences. Their target antigens are unknown. The sequenced sample consisted of naive CXCR3+ CD8+ T cells from blood. Subset meaning: CD45RO-CCR7+CD27+CD95- naive CD8+ T cells expressing CXCR3 (TNR3+). The receptors stem from a human donor in good health. Some clones in this sample may be carry-over from other donors' samples.

The rearrangement joins TRBV29-1 to TRBJ2-1. Germline loops: CDR1 SQVTM, CDR2 ANQGSEA. The CDR3 contains 13 residues. The CDR3 here is CSVEFGLDVVQFF.

This sequence joins TRBV6-2 or TRBV6-3 and TRBJ2-1; TCRdb returns TRBD2, unconfirmable since there is no DNA. The CDR3 contains 16 residues. CDR1 is MNHEY, CDR2 SVGEGT, per germline. The CDR3 protein is CASSYSIQRGYNEQFF.

The rearrangement links TRBV6-5 to TRBJ1-1. CDR1 and CDR2 from the germline V gene are MNHEY and SVGAGI. This CDR3 has 12 residues. CDR3 amino acids: CASGLGNTEAFF.

The V gene is TRBV7-9, the J gene TRBJ2-3; TCRdb selects TRBD1, and the lack of DNA leaves this call unchecked. The V gene's germline CDR1 is SEHNR and CDR2 FQNEAQ (reference sequence). The CDR3 has 15 residues. The CDR3 here is CASSQGREVSDTQYF.

The chain links TRBV7-8 to TRBJ2-1; TCRdb selects TRBD1, and the lack of DNA leaves this call unchecked. CDR3 length equals 11 residues. CDR1 is SGHVS and CDR2 is FQNEAQ in the germline V gene. Here the CDR3 reads CASSLGQVQFF.